These 32 T cell receptor beta chains share one sample of origin, sequenced in a study of blood T cells in healthy people across ages. Primers used in a second PCR of roughly 7 to 12 cycles were a sample-barcoded 5' primer and a J-beta primer mix. TCRdb re-called the 5' RACE reads through MiXCR, storing one row per CDR3 protein. In the table there are about 770,000 distinct CDR3 sequences, roughly 44% of which are singletons. Sequenced material: blood. The receptors derive from a man aged 55 to 70 in good health.

This chain uses TRBV27 with TRBJ2-7, with 8 bases identical to TRBD1. The germline V gene encodes CDR1 MNHEY and CDR2 SMNVEV (reference sequence). The CDR3 length is 15 residues. Trimming cost V 5 bases and J 3 bases; bases outside gene matches: 9. CDR3 amino acids: CASSPSGTGRYEQYF. DNA of the CDR3: TGTGCCAGCAGTCCGTCCGGGACAGGACGCTACGAGCAGTACTTC.

This chain links TRBV4-1 with TRBJ2-3; TRBD2 matches 7 bases. J lost 1 base, V lost 4 bases, and 8 bases had no gene match. The CDR3 runs to 16 residues. Germline-derived CDR1 and CDR2 are MGHRA and YSYEKL. CDR3: CASSLRLARGTDTQYF. CDR3 nucleotide sequence: TGCGCCAGCAGCCTACGACTAGCAAGGGGCACAGATACGCAGTATTTT.

CDR3 DNA: TGTGCCAGCATGGGACTCGCCTACGAGCAGTACTTC. This gives the protein CASMGLAYEQYF. The chain has TRBV28 and TRBJ2-7, with D possibly being TRBD2 (6 bases). The CDR3 has 12 amino acids. Trimming took off 7 bases at V and 2 bases at J, with 9 bases between the two ends. CDR1 and CDR2 from the germline V gene are MDHEN and SYDVKM.

This clonotype has at least ten counts. The chain recombines TRBV4-3 with TRBJ2-5; D is unresolved. V lost 4 bases and J lost 4, with 16 bases in between. CDR1 is LGHNA and CDR2 is YSLEER in the germline V gene. CDR3 length equals 15 residues. CDR3 amino acids: CASSRQVETGETQYF. The CDR3, as DNA: TGCGCCAGCAGCCGCCAGGTAGAGACGGGAGAGACCCAGTACTTC.

The rearrangement links TRBV7-2 to TRBJ2-5; the match to TRBD2 covers 10 bases. V shed 1 base, J shed 11 bases, and the junction held 7 bases outside the gene matches. This CDR3 spans 14 amino acids. Germline V lookup: CDR1 SGHTA, CDR2 FQGNSA. The CDR3 nucleotides read TGTGCCAGCAGCTTAGTACTAGCGGGGAATGAGCAGTACTTC. This translates into CASSLVLAGNEQYF.

This clonotype was seen a few times. The chain uses TRBV10-3 and TRBJ2-5; 8 bases align to TRBD1. Germline-derived CDR1 and CDR2 are ENHRY and SYGVKD. The CDR3 is made up of 14 amino acids. V lost 6 bases to trimming and J lost 4 bases; unmatched junction nucleotides: 7. DNA of the CDR3: TGTGCCATCAGCACCGGACAGGGTCTAGAGACCCAGTACTTC. The encoded protein is CAISTGQGLETQYF.

The chain recombines TRBV4-3 with TRBJ2-2, with D possibly being TRBD1 or TRBD2 (6 bases each). V shed 3 bases and J shed 5 bases, with 19 bases lying between them. In germline, CDR1 is LGHNA, CDR2 YSLEER. The CDR3 runs to 17 residues. The DNA for the CDR3 is TGCGCCAGCAGCCACCACGGGGGACGAGGGGGGACCGGGGAGCTGTTTTTT. Translating gives CASSHHGGRGGTGELFF.

This clonotype has more than one count but fewer than ten. The J gene is TRBJ2-4, the V gene TRBV6-5; 10 nucleotides align to TRBD2. The tail of the sequence fits TRBJ2-7 better, so the J call may be wrong. The CDR3 is 13 amino acids. CDR1 MNHEY and CDR2 SVGAGI come from the germline V gene. The CDR3: CASSSGGADEQYF. The CDR3, as DNA: TGTGCCAGCAGCAGCGGGGGGGCCGACGAGCAGTACTTC.

The chain employs TRBV27 and TRBJ2-3, with D unresolved. Trimming took 5 bases from V and 3 from J, leaving 12 bases between them. Germline V lookup: CDR1 MNHEY, CDR2 SMNVEV (reference sequence). The CDR3 length is 14 residues. The CDR3, as DNA: TGTGCCAGCAGTCCCGGCCGGAAAACAGATACGCAGTATTTT. This gives the protein CASSPGRKTDTQYF.

This clonotype occurred a few times. In nucleotides, the CDR3 is TGTGCCAGCAGCCATCTAGCGGTTGAGCAGTTCTTC. Encoded protein: CASSHLAVEQFF. The rearrangement joins TRBV7-9 to TRBJ2-1, with TRBD2 identical over 7 bases. Germline-derived CDR1 and CDR2 are SEHNR and FQNEAQ (reference sequence). Losses at the gene ends were 5 bases for V and 9 bases for J; bases not matched to a gene: 4. CDR3 length equals 12 residues.

The J gene is TRBJ2-1, the V gene TRBV7-3, with TRBD2 matching over 10 bases. This CDR3 contains 15 residues. With 5 bases clipped from V and 3 bases from J, the junction kept 4 bases outside the gene matches. From germline, CDR1 is SGHTA and CDR2 FQGTGA. The CDR3 protein is CASSPERGGYNEQFF. The CDR3 DNA sequence: TGTGCCAGCAGCCCCGAGCGGGGGGGCTACAATGAGCAGTTCTTC. Complete variable domain (other parts from reference TRBV7-3 and TRBJ2-1): GAGVSQTPSNKVTEKGKYVELRCDPISGHTALYWYRQSLGQGPEFLIYFQGTGAADDSGLPNDRFFAVRPEGSVSTLKIQRTERGDSAVYLCASSPERGGYNEQFFGPGTRLTVL.

The genes are TRBV4-1 and TRBJ2-3; weak D call: TRBD2 (7 bases). The germline V gene has CDR1 MGHRA and CDR2 YSYEKL. The ends were cut back, 1 base at V and 2 bases at J, with 13 bases in the middle. This CDR3 region has 16 residues. The CDR3 region is CASSQVGGLSTDTQYF. CDR3 bases: TGCGCCAGCAGCCAAGTGGGGGGGCTATCCACAGATACGCAGTATTTT.

There are a few counts of this clonotype. V is TRBV30 and J is TRBJ2-3, with unresolved D. The CDR3 runs to 10 residues. The V gene's germline CDR1 is GTSNPN and CDR2 SVGIG (reference sequence). With 2 bases removed from V and 7 bases from J, the gap between germline ends came to 4 bases. CDR3 coding DNA: TGTGCCTGGAGTATCAATACGCAGTATTTT. Its protein product is CAWSINTQYF.

This chain links TRBV5-1 with TRBJ2-7, with 8 bases aligning to TRBD1. Unmatched junction bases numbered 9, after V lost 3 bases and J lost 7 bases. CDR3 length: 14 amino acids. Germline V gives CDR1 SGHRS, CDR2 YFSETQ. For the CDR3, the DNA is TGCGCCAGCAGCTCCGGACAGGGATCAGGGGAGCAGTACTTC. Translating it yields CASSSGQGSGEQYF. The full variable domain, its missing parts supplied by reference TRBV5-1 and TRBJ2-7, is KAGVTQTPRYLIKTRGQQVTLSCSPISGHRSVSWYQQTPGQGLQFLFEYFSETQRNKGNFPGRFSGRQFSNSRSEMNVSTLELGDSALYLCASSSGQGSGEQYFGPGTRLTVT.

This clonotype was observed a handful of times. The chain uses TRBV20-1 and TRBJ1-4; a weak D match, TRBD1 (6 bases). The CDR3 is 14 residues long. Trimming left V 5 bases short and J 3 bases short, with 13 bases between. From germline, CDR1 is DFQATT and CDR2 SNEGSKA (reference sequence). CDR3 in amino acids: CSAGRQAPNEKLFF. Here the CDR3 DNA reads TGCAGTGCTGGTAGACAGGCCCCTAATGAAAAACTGTTTTTT.

Of note for this clonotype: One end of the junction does not line up with germline, which may come from a read error. This rearrangement joins TRBV14 to TRBJ2-6, with D unclear. The CDR3 sequence is 20 residues long. The germline V gene has CDR1 SGHDN and CDR2 FVKESK. CDR3 sequence reads: CANSQVGSPLAVSGANVLTF. Written as DNA, the CDR3 is TGTGCCAACAGCCAAGTGGGATCTCCCCTTGCCGTGTCTGGGGCCAACGTCCTGACTTTC. The whole variable domain, filled in from reference TRBV14 and TRBJ2-6, reads EAGVTQFPSHSVIEKGQTVTLRCDPISGHDNLYWYRRVMGKEIKFLLHFVKESKQDESGMPNNRFLAERTGGTYSTLKVQPAELEDSGVYFCANSQVGSPLAVSGANVLTFGAGSRLTVL.

V gene TRBV29-1 combines with J gene TRBJ2-1; D gene uncertain. CDR3 size: 15 residues. CDR1 SQVTM and CDR2 ANQGSEA come from the germline V gene. Trimming shortened V by 6 bases and J by 4 bases, and 19 bases separated the two germline ends. The CDR3 loop reads CSVDGPWGSYNEQFF. The CDR3, as DNA: TGCAGCGTCGATGGGCCCTGGGGAAGTTACAATGAGCAGTTCTTC.

This clonotype was detected a few times. The CDR3 loop is CASTTLWGYTF. In nucleotides, the CDR3 is TGTGCCAGTACCACCCTATGGGGCTACACCTTC. This sequence joins TRBV27 and TRBJ1-2; the D is unclear. Per germline, CDR1 MNHEY and CDR2 SMNVEV (reference sequence). V was shortened by 9 bases and J by 8 bases, with 13 bases between the two germline ends. This CDR3 region has 11 residues.

V usage is TRBV2 and J usage is TRBJ2-7, with unresolved D. Judging by the DNA end, TRBJ2-5 fits better; the J call may be wrong. This CDR3 is built from 14 residues. Germline V gene sequence: CDR1 SNHLY, CDR2 FYNNEI. The CDR3 nucleotides read TGTGCCAGCATTGACATGAACATGGCGGAGACCCAGTACTTC. It codes for CASIDMNMAETQYF.

This clonotype showed up just a few times. The gene calls are TRBV7-2 and TRBJ2-2; no reliable D call. Germline CDR1 is SGHTA and CDR2 is FQGNSA. V gave up 8 bases and J gave up 3 bases, with 10 bases separating them. The CDR3 has 13 residues. CDR3 DNA: TGTGCCAGCGGGCGGCCGCACACCGGGGAGCTGTTTTTT. This sequence encodes CASGRPHTGELFF. Using reference TRBV7-2 and TRBJ2-2 for the parts outside the CDR3, the full variable domain is GAGVSQSPSNKVTEKGKDVELRCDPISGHTALYWYRQSLGQGLEFLIYFQGNSAPDKSGLPSDRFSAERTGGSVSTLTIQRTQQEDSAVYLCASGRPHTGELFFGEGSRLTVL.

V gene TRBV9 combines with J gene TRBJ2-1, with unresolved D. CDR3 length: 16 residues. The germline CDR1 and CDR2 sequences are SGDLS and YYNGEE. Trimming pared 0 bases from V and 0 bases from J, leaving 10 bases between. CDR3 DNA: TGTGCCAGCAGCGTAGGGGGAAAGAGCTCCTACAATGAGCAGTTCTTC. This codes for CASSVGGKSSYNEQFF.

This clonotype was detected a few times. The chain uses TRBV12-3 or TRBV12-4 and TRBJ2-7; no reliable D call. Trimming took 3 bases from V and 0 from J, leaving 12 bases between them. This CDR3 comprises 15 residues. The CDR3 DNA sequence: TGTGCCAGCAGTTTCGCTCTTCCTAACTCCTACGAGCAGTACTTC. Protein: CASSFALPNSYEQYF.

The chain recombines TRBV5-1 with TRBJ1-1; D not resolved. Germline assignment: CDR1 SGHRS and CDR2 YFSETQ. This CDR3 is built from 14 residues. V lost 0 bases to trimming and J lost 8 bases, with 14 bases between them. This CDR3 is CASSLESGRTEAFF. CDR3 nucleotide sequence: TGCGCCAGCAGCTTGGAATCCGGTAGGACCGAAGCTTTCTTT.

This chain links TRBV10-3 with TRBJ2-5; TRBD2 agrees at 8 bases. The CDR3 runs 13 residues. From germline, CDR1 is ENHRY and CDR2 SYGVKD. J lost 5 bases, V lost 6 bases, and 5 bases had no gene match. CDR3 amino acids: CAISSGLDETQYF. For the CDR3, the DNA is TGTGCCATCAGCTCGGGACTAGACGAGACCCAGTACTTC.

This clonotype was seen only a few times. The chain has TRBV24-1 and TRBJ2-6; D call uncertain. The CDR3 loop spans 18 amino acids. Germline lookup yields CDR1 KGHDR and CDR2 SFDVKD. Trimming stripped 7 bases from V and 9 bases from J, with 27 bases between. The chain's CDR3 is CATSSRFGVWPPVNVLTF. DNA for the CDR3: TGTGCCACCAGCAGTCGTTTTGGGGTTTGGCCTCCCGTCAACGTCCTGACTTTC.

This clonotype was recorded a few times. The chain employs TRBV7-6 and TRBJ2-3; D may match TRBD1 or TRBD2 (6 bases each). V dropped 6 bases and J dropped 0 bases, with 22 bases sitting between them. CDR3 size: 18 residues. Germline CDR1 is SGHVS and CDR2 is FNYEAQ. CDR3 loop: CASSLAFFGGDSTDTQYF. For the CDR3, the DNA is TGTGCCAGCAGTCTGGCTTTTTTCGGGGGCGATAGCACAGATACGCAGTATTTT.

The CDR3, as DNA: TGCAGTGCTAGAGATCGTGTAAGAGACAGAAGTGACGTCCTGACTTTC. It yields the protein CSARDRVRDRSDVLTF. This chain connects TRBV20-1 to TRBJ2-6, with D possibly being TRBD1 (5 bases). From germline, CDR1 is DFQATT and CDR2 SNEGSKA (reference sequence). CDR3 length: 16 amino acids. V was clipped by 0 bases and J by 11 bases, with 20 bases between them.

The chain couples TRBV7-3 to TRBJ2-1, with D unresolved. CDR1 is SGHTA and CDR2 is FQGTGA in the germline V gene. The CDR3 loop spans 13 amino acids. V lost 5 bases and J 9 bases, leaving 14 bases between the germline ends. The CDR3 is CASSLTQTGEQFF. CDR3 in DNA: TGTGCCAGCAGCCTGACGCAGACCGGTGAGCAGTTCTTC.

The CDR3 protein is CASSPHRDEQYF. The CDR3 DNA sequence: TGTGCCAGCAGCCCGCACAGGGACGAGCAGTACTTC. The chain joins TRBV3-1 to TRBJ2-4, with D possibly being TRBD1 (6 bases). The DNA end favors TRBJ2-7, so the J call may be wrong. This CDR3 is built from 12 residues. Per the germline V gene, CDR1 is LGHDT and CDR2 is YNNKEL (reference sequence).

The chain combines TRBV4-3 with TRBJ2-3; D might be TRBD1 or TRBD2, each matching 5 bases. Trimming cost V 4 bases and J 2 bases, with 10 bases left between them. From germline, CDR1 is LGHNA and CDR2 YSLEER. The CDR3 extends over 14 amino acids. CDR3 residues: CASSRGVTTDTQYF. The DNA for the CDR3 is TGCGCCAGCAGCCGAGGGGTTACCACAGATACGCAGTATTTT.

The CDR3 spells CASSQDAGSPYEQYF. CDR3 DNA sequence: TGTGCCAGCAGCCAAGATGCCGGTAGCCCCTACGAGCAGTACTTC. V gene TRBV4-2 combines with J gene TRBJ2-7; D call uncertain. Germline loops: CDR1 LGHNA, CDR2 YNFKEQ. The length of the CDR3 is 15 residues. Trimming pared 0 bases from V and 2 bases from J, leaving 11 bases between.

V is TRBV13 and J is TRBJ2-1, with TRBD1 matching over 8 bases. The CDR3 totals 16 residues. Germline trimming cut 5 bases from V and 2 bases from J; bases unmatched to any gene: 8. Germline-derived CDR1 and CDR2 are PRHDT and FYEKMQ (reference sequence). CDR3 sequence (DNA): TGTGCCAGCAGCGATCAGGGGGCCAAGGCCTACAATGAGCAGTTCTTC. It is translated as CASSDQGAKAYNEQFF.